This is a list of T cell receptor beta chains from one sample in a study of shared clonotypes between healthy human individuals. Only in-frame clones appear in the TCRdb table, and some are missing; sequencing was by immunoSEQ multiplex PCR. The data show nearly 1,000,000 clones, more than 75% seen once. Sequencing was done on a sample of memory CD4+ T cells sorted from blood. These receptors were taken from a man between 18 and 35 years old in good health. CDR3s include the opening cysteine and the closing phenylalanine or tryptophan. Fields, in order: V gene, clone size, D gene, J gene, CDR3 protein, CDR3 DNA. A D gene is named only where the DNA matches it firmly. Only some rows state a clone size, as once, few, many or a class for expanded clones.

TRBV29-1,-,-,TRBJ2-1,CSVTGGDNEQFF,TGCAGCGTTACAGGGGGGGACAATGAGCAGTTCTTC
TRBV6-5,-,-,TRBJ2-2,CASNARGVTGELFF,TGTGCCAGCAACGCTAGAGGGGTCACCGGGGAGCTGTTTTTT
TRBV30,-,-,TRBJ2-6,CAWGRDRIPSGANVLTF,TGTGCCTGGGGCAGGGATCGAATACCATCTGGGGCCAACGTCCTGACTTTC
TRBV5-6,-,-,TRBJ1-5,CASSHYRGNQPQHF,TGTGCCAGCAGCCACTACAGGGGCAATCAGCCCCAGCATTTT
TRBV29-1,-,-,TRBJ1-1,CSVEDTRGTEAFF,TGCAGCGTTGAAGATACCAGGGGCACTGAAGCTTTCTTT
TRBV10-3,-,-,TRBJ1-2,CAISAGREGGYTF,TGTGCCATCAGTGCGGGGAGGGAGGGAGGCTACACCTTC
TRBV6-1,-,-,TRBJ1-5,CASTGVVGQPQHF,TGTGCCAGCACCGGGGTTGTCGGACAGCCCCAGCATTTT
TRBV2,-,-,TRBJ2-5,CASRKGGIQETQYF,TGTGCCAGCAGGAAGGGCGGAATCCAAGAGACCCAGTACTTC
TRBV4-2,few,TRBD1,TRBJ1-2,CASSQEVGQANYGYTF,TGTGCCAGCAGCCAAGAAGTAGGACAGGCTAACTATGGCTACACCTTC
TRBV7-2,-,-,TRBJ2-2,CASSSDYTGELFF,TGTGCCAGCAGCTCAGACTACACCGGGGAGCTGTTTTTT
TRBV27,-,TRBD1,TRBJ2-7,CASSRGTGAYEQYF,TGTGCCAGCAGTAGGGGGACAGGGGCCTACGAGCAGTACTTC
TRBV30,-,TRBD1,TRBJ2-5,CAWSAKLGQGSLQETQYF,TGTGCCTGGAGTGCAAAACTAGGACAGGGGTCCCTGCAAGAGACCCAGTACTTC
TRBV14,many,TRBD1,TRBJ1-1,CASSPQGLGGTEAFF,TGTGCCAGCAGCCCACAGGGGCTCGGGGGGACTGAAGCTTTCTTT
TRBV30,-,TRBD1,TRBJ2-7,CAWSVLTGAYEQYF,TGTGCCTGGAGTGTGCTCACAGGGGCCTACGAGCAGTACTTC
TRBV6-7,many,TRBD1,TRBJ1-1,CASSYSTGQGLSNTEAFF,TGTGCCAGCAGTTACTCGACGGGACAGGGCCTGTCGAACACTGAAGCTTTCTTT
TRBV6-1,-,-,TRBJ1-5,CASSDHEPQHF,TGTGCCAGCAGTGACCACGAGCCCCAGCATTTT